These T cell receptor beta chains were read from a single sample in a study of T cell responses to AZD1222 COVID-19 vaccine. The assay was immunoSEQ multiplex PCR, and TCRdb's table has in-frame clones only and misses some. The data hold fewer than 150,000 clones, with roughly nine tenths observed a single time. The source was peripheral blood, collected on day 0 of AZD1222 vaccination. Receptors originate from an adult in good health. The conserved cysteine and the conserved F or W are not part of the CDR3 here.

j_call | v_call | cdr3_aa
TRBJ1-6 | TRBV6-5 | ASSYSPDSHNSPLH
TRBJ2-7 | TRBV3-1/TRBV3-2 | ASSHRGSGTYEQY
TRBJ1-4 | TRBV7-2 | ASSSLTNEKLF
TRBJ2-7 | TRBV4-3 | ASGLPRGRGREQY
TRBJ2-3 | TRBV5-1 | ASRGGTDTDTQY
TRBJ2-5 | TRBV5-6 | ASSAVGGQETQY
TRBJ2-1 | TRBV7-9 | ASKPTSGRVSNEQF
TRBJ2-6 | TRBV5-1 | ASSLDLNSGANVLT
TRBJ1-1 | TRBV6-5 | ASSYVQGTEAF
TRBJ2-7 | TRBV7-8 | ASSYRDIAYEQY
TRBJ1-2 | TRBV27 | ASSFGGYYGYT
TRBJ1-2 | TRBV7-8 | ASSVRDTTYGYT
TRBJ2-1 | TRBV5-1 | ASSLGWGVGEQF
TRBJ2-1 | TRBV13 | ASSSQGYNEQF
TRBJ1-2 | TRBV11-3 | ASSLDLGGRGGYT
TRBJ1-5 | TRBV7-6 | ASSLRTVPNQPQH
TRBJ2-1 | TRBV5-4 | ASRLAAGEYYNEQF
TRBJ2-5 | TRBV11-2 | ASRSVRGTRETQY
TRBJ2-3 | TRBV7-2 | ASSPGLAVSTDTQY
TRBJ2-2 | TRBV5-4 | ASSLFRGEGTGELF
TRBJ1-5 | TRBV7-2 | ASSSDRHSNQPQH
TRBJ2-5 | TRBV7-2 | ASSPLLAGIQETQY
TRBJ2-7 | TRBV11-3 | ASSLRGYEQY
TRBJ1-4 | TRBV4-2 | ASSQESPYINEKLF
TRBJ2-7 | TRBV5-5 | ASSLVQGYEQY
TRBJ1-1 | TRBV9 | ASSPAEQGGTEAF
TRBJ1-6 | TRBV28 | ASSPRVRPLH
TRBJ2-1 | TRBV12-1 | ASRRGTSGLNEQF
TRBJ1-2 | TRBV11-3 | ASSPGRLVGGYT
TRBJ1-4 | TRBV29-1 | SGGQGGGEKLF
TRBJ2-7 | TRBV10-1 | ASSESGGTSYEQY
TRBJ1-5 | TRBV2 | ASSAGVNQPQH
TRBJ2-3 | TRBV28 | ASGNGRALHTQY
TRBJ1-6 | TRBV4-1 | ASSQRQGALYSPLH
TRBJ1-4 | TRBV19 | ASSMQGPGTDEKLF
TRBJ1-5 | TRBV30 | AWSEWQGNQPQH
TRBJ2-1 | TRBV10-3 | AISESVAGGDNEQF
TRBJ2-7 | TRBV5-5 | ASSLPSAGRSYEQY
TRBJ1-2 | TRBV27 | ASNPGGDRINYGYT
TRBJ2-3 | TRBV7-3 | ASSLTGSGGADTQY
TRBJ1-2 | TRBV3-1/TRBV3-2 | ASSNVSRGYT
TRBJ1-5 | TRBV5-4 | ASSLAGSGVGDQPQH
TRBJ2-1 | TRBV3-1/TRBV3-2 | ASSQGTSGGRGQF
TRBJ1-6 | TRBV7-2 | ASSLVAVGTSGSPLH
TRBJ2-7 | TRBV28 | ASSLGPRSSYEQY
TRBJ1-2 | TRBV2 | ASRGLRDTSSGYT
TRBJ2-3 | TRBV5-1 | ASSLALQGAGTDTQY
TRBJ1-2 | TRBV18 | ASSADRDGYT
TRBJ1-2 | TRBV5-1 | ASSFSNGQRNYGYT
TRBJ1-1 | TRBV7-9 | ASSPTLMNTEAF
TRBJ1-2 | TRBV19 | ASRDRGFYGYT
TRBJ1-6 | TRBV4-2 | ASSQDTGKNSPLH
TRBJ2-1 | TRBV29-1 | SVDANRGNEQF
TRBJ2-3 | TRBV27 | ASSSPLVLRGAGDTQY
TRBJ2-7 | TRBV28 | ASPGTSPWGYEQY
TRBJ2-2 | TRBV12-3/TRBV12-4 | ASTSGKTGELF
TRBJ2-1 | TRBV7-6 | ASSSAGQGKSYNEQF
TRBJ1-2 | TRBV5-1 | ASSGGGITGGYT
TRBJ1-1 | TRBV7-9 | ASSSPGTPLPF
TRBJ2-3 | TRBV3-1/TRBV3-2 | ASSQGSKDTDTQY